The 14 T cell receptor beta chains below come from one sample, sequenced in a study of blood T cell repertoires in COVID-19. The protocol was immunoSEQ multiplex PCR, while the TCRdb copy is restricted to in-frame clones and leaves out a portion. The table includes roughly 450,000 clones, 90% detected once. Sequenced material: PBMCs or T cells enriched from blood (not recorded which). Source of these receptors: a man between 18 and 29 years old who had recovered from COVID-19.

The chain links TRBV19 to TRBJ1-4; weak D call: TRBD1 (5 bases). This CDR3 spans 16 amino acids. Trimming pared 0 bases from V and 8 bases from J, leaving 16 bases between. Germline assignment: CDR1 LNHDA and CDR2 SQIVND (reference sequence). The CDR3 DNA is TGTGCCAGTAGTATAGACATAGGGGCTCCCCGGGAAAAACTGTTTTTT. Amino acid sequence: CASSIDIGAPREKLFF. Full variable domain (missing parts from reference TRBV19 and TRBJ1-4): DGGITQSPKYLFRKEGQNVTLSCEQNLNHDAMYWYRQDPGQGLRLIYYSQIVNDFQKGDIAEGYSVSREKKESFPLTVTSAQKNPTAFYLCASSIDIGAPREKLFFGSGTQLSVL.

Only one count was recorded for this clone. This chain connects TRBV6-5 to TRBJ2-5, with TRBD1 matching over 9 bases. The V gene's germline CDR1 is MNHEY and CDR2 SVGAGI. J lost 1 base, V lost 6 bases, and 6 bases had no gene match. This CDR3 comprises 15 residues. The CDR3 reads CASRTGTGPQETQYF. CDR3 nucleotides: TGTGCCAGCAGAACCGGGACAGGGCCCCAAGAGACCCAGTACTTC.

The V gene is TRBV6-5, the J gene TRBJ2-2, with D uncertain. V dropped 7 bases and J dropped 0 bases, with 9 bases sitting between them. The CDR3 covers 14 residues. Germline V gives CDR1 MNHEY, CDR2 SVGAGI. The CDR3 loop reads CASTYGANTGELFF. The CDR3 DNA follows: TGTGCCAGCACCTACGGAGCGAACACCGGGGAGCTGTTTTTT.

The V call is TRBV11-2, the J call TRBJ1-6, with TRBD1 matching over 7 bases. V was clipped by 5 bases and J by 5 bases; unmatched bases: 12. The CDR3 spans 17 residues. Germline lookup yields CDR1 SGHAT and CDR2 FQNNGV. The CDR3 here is CASSPARDSPHNSPLHF. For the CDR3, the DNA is TGTGCCAGCAGCCCCGCACGGGACAGCCCTCATAATTCACCCCTCCACTTT.

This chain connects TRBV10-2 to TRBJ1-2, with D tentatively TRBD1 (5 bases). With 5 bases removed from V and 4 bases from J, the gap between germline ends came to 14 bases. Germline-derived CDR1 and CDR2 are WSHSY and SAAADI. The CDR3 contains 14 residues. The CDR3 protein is CASSTPGDSYGYTF. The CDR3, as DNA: TGCGCCAGCAGTACCCCCGGAGACAGCTATGGCTACACCTTC.

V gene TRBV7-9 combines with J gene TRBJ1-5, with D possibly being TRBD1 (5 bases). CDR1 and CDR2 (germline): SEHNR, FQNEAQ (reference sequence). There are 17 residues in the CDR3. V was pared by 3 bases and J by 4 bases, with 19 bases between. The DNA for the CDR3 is TGTGCCAGCAGCTTCGATCACGGGGGTTCCGGAAATCAGCCCCAGCATTTT. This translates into CASSFDHGGSGNQPQHF.

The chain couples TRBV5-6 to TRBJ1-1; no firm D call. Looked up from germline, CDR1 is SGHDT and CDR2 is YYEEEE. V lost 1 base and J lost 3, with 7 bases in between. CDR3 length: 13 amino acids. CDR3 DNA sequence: TGTGCCAGCAGCTTGCCTAAAGACACTGAAGCTTTCTTT. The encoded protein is CASSLPKDTEAFF.

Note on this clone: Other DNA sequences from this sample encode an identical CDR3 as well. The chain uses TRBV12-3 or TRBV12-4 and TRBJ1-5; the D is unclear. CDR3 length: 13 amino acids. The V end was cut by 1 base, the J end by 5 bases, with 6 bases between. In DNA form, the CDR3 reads TGTGCCAGCAGTTTAGGTACAGATCAGCCCCAGCATTTT. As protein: CASSLGTDQPQHF.

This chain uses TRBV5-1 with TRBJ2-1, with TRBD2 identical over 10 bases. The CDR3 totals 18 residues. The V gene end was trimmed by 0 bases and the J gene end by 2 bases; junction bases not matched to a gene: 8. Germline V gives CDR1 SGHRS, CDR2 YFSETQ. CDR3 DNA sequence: TGCGCCAGCAGCTTGGAGCTTAGCGGGGGGATAACCTACAATGAGCAGTTCTTC. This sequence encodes CASSLELSGGITYNEQFF.

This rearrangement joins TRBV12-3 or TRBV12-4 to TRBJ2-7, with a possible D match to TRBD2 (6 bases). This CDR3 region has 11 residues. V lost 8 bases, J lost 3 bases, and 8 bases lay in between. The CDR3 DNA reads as TGTGCCAGCGGGGGGATCTACGAGCAGTACTTC. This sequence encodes CASGGIYEQYF.

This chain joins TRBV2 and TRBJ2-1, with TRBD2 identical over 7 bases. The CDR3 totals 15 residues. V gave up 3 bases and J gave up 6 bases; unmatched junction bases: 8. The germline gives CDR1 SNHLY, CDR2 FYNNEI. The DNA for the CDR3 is TGTGCCAGCAGTGATGGCGGGGGAAGAGGCAATGAGCAGTTCTTC. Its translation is CASSDGGGRGNEQFF.

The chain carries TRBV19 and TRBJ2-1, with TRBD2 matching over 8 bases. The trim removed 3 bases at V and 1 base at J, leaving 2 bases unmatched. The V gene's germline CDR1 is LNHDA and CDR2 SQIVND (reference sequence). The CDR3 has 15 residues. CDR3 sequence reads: CASSIQRESYNEQFF. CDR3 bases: TGTGCCAGTAGTATCCAGCGGGAGTCCTACAATGAGCAGTTCTTC.

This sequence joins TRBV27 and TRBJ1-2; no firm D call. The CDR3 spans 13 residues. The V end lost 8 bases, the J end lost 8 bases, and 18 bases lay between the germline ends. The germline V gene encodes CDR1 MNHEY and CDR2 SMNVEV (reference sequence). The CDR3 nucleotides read TGTGCCAGCGGCCAAGTGAAAGGAGGCGGCTACACCTTC. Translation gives CASGQVKGGGYTF.

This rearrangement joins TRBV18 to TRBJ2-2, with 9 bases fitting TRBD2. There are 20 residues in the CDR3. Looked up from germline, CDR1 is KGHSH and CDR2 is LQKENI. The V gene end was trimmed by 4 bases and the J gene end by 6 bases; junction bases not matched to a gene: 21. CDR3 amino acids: CASSRLATSGSVLVAGELFF. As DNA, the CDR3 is TGTGCCAGCTCACGACTAGCTACTAGCGGGTCCGTTTTAGTCGCCGGGGAGCTGTTTTTT. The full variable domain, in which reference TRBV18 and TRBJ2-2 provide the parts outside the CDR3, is NAGVMQNPRHLVRRRGQEARLRCSPMKGHSHVYWYRQLPEEGLKFMVYLQKENIIDESGMPKERFSAEFPKEGPSILRIQQVVRGDSAAYFCASSRLATSGSVLVAGELFFGEGSRLTVL.